The TCR beta chain under discussion was sequenced for a study of shared clonotypes between healthy human individuals. As for the study in general: CD4 naive and CD4 memory each took three plates per donor, while CD8 naive took two and CD8 memory one.

Positive CCR7 selection of CD45RO-negative cells yielded the naive CD8 cells, and terminally differentiated effector memory CD45RA+ cells were excluded. The data were produced by immunoSEQ multiplex PCR, yet TCRdb's version contains in-frame clones alone and is incomplete. The table shows around 1.9 million clones, with about 94% occurring only once. The CDR3 runs to 19 residues. V lost 3 bases, J lost 0 bases, and 21 bases lay in between. Germline CDR1 is SGDLS and CDR2 is YYNGEE. This chain connects TRBV9 to TRBJ2-2; D remains unclear. This TCR came from a man aged 18 to 30 in good health. Some clones in this sample may be carry-over from other donors' samples. Material for sequencing was naive CD8+ T cells from PBMCs. CDR3 sequence reads: CASSGYLNSGPTNTGELFF. CDR3 in DNA: TGTGCCAGCAGCGGATACCTTAATTCCGGTCCCACGAACACCGGGGAGCTGTTTTTT. Full variable domain (missing parts from reference TRBV9 and TRBJ2-2): DSGVTQTPKHLITATGQRVTLRCSPRSGDLSVYWYQQSLDQGLQFLIQYYNGEERAKGNILERFSAQQFPDLHSELNLSSLELGDSALYFCASSGYLNSGPTNTGELFFGEGSRLTVL.